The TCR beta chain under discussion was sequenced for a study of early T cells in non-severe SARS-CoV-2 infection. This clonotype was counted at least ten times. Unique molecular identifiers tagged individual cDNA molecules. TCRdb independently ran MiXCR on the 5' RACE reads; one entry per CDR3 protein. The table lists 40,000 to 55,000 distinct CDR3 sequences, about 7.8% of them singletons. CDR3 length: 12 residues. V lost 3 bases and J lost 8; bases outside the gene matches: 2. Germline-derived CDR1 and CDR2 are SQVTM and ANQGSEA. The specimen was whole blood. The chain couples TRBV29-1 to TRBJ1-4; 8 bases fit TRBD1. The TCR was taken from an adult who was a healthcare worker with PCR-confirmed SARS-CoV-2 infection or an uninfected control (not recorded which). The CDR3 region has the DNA TGCAGCGTTGAGCAGGGGGCGGAAAAACTGTTTTTT. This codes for CSVEQGAEKLFF.